This T cell receptor beta chain originates from a study of shared clonotypes between healthy human individuals. Profiled with immunoSEQ multiplex PCR; TCRdb holds only in-frame clones, not every one. The sample includes over a million clones, about 98.5% of them seen just once. All donors were healthy HIV-negative adults lacking recent acute infections or vaccinations. Trimming left V 0 bases short and J 5 bases short, with 17 bases between. Germline CDR1 is GTSNPN and CDR2 is SVGIG (reference sequence). This CDR3 has 16 amino acids. This clonotype was obtained from a man aged 30 to 45 in good health. Material: naive CD4+ T cells sorted from blood. As for subset: CD45RA+ positively selected. The chain uses TRBV30 and TRBJ1-5; a weak D match, TRBD1 (6 bases). The CDR3 bases are TGTGCCTGGAGTGTAAAAGGGGGGAGTACTTATCAGCCCCAGCATTTT. Amino acids: CAWSVKGGSTYQPQHF.